This is a list of T cell receptor beta chains from one sample in a study of blood T cell repertoires in COVID-19. Using immunoSEQ multiplex PCR, the repertoire was profiled, and TCRdb retains in-frame clones only, with some absent. Of about 200,000 clones in the sample, roughly 82% were seen once. Sequenced: PBMCs or T cells enriched from blood (not recorded which). Every receptor here comes from a man aged 40-55 years with acute COVID-19. Both conserved end residues are part of each CDR3. D genes are given only for firm matches. Size is stated for part of the rows, as once, few or many counts, or as a class when the clone is expanded.

CDR3aa	CDR3nt	abundance	d_gene	v_gene	j_gene
CAITAGQSYNEQFF	TGTGCCATCACCGCGGGGCAGTCCTACAATGAGCAGTTCTTC	-	-	TRBV10-3	TRBJ2-1
CASSPRRERSNEKLFF	TGTGCCAGCAGTCCCCGACGGGAACGAAGTAATGAAAAACTGTTTTTT	-	-	TRBV27	TRBJ1-4
CASTLGSGNTQYF	TGTGCCAGCACCCTCGGGTCAGGGAATACGCAGTATTTT	-	-	TRBV11-2	TRBJ2-3
CASKLSSGTDTQYF	TGTGCCAGTAAGTTATCGAGCGGCACAGATACGCAGTATTTT	-	-	TRBV19	TRBJ2-3
CASSGDIPPDEAFF	TGTGCCAGCAGTGGGGACATACCCCCTGATGAAGCTTTCTTT	-	-	TRBV2	TRBJ1-1
CSAQQETQYF	TGCAGTGCTCAACAAGAGACCCAGTACTTC	medium-sized	-	TRBV20-1	TRBJ2-5
CASSLSGTNEKLFF	TGTGCCAGCAGCTTATCAGGGACTAATGAAAAACTGTTTTTT	-	-	TRBV11-2	TRBJ1-4
CASSMAGGSYNEQFF	TGTGCCAGTAGTATGGCGGGAGGGTCCTACAATGAGCAGTTCTTC	-	TRBD2	TRBV19	TRBJ2-1
CASSAEGSLAKNIQYF	TGTGCCAGCAGTGCGGAGGGGTCTCTAGCCAAAAACATTCAGTACTTC	-	-	TRBV28	TRBJ2-4
CASSLVVSGSLSYNEQFF	TGTGCCAGCAGCTTAGTTGTTAGCGGCTCCCTCTCCTACAATGAGCAGTTCTTC	-	-	TRBV7-2	TRBJ2-1
CASRNPPGYQETQYF	TGTGCCAGCAGAAATCCCCCAGGGTACCAAGAGACCCAGTACTTC	-	-	TRBV6-5	TRBJ2-5
CASSDTGTAEETQYF	TGCGCCAGCAGTGACACCGGGACAGCCGAAGAGACCCAGTACTTC	-	TRBD1	TRBV10-1	TRBJ2-5
CATSGDGAGGYTF	TGTGCCACCAGTGGCGACGGTGCGGGGGGCTACACCTTC	-	-	TRBV24-1	TRBJ1-2
CASSFGLASYEQYF	TGTGCCAGCAGCTTCGGACTGGCCTCCTACGAGCAGTACTTC	-	-	TRBV7-2	TRBJ2-7
CASSGQRLMNTEAFF	TGTGCCAGCAGTGGACAACGGTTAATGAACACTGAAGCTTTCTTT	-	-	TRBV2	TRBJ1-1
CASSLAGGRTDTQYF	TGCGCCAGCTCTTTAGCGGGAGGGCGTACAGATACGCAGTATTTT	-	TRBD2	TRBV5-1	TRBJ2-3
CASSYLSAGSYNEQFF	TGCGCCAGCAGCTATCTCTCAGCGGGTTCCTACAATGAGCAGTTCTTC	-	-	TRBV5-1	TRBJ2-1
CASSLASGTDTQYF	TGTGCCAGCAGCTTGGCCTCTGGCACAGATACGCAGTATTTT	-	-	TRBV5-6	TRBJ2-3
CASSTPGFYNSPLHF	TGTGCCAGTAGTACCCCGGGGTTCTATAATTCACCCCTCCACTTT	once	-	TRBV19	TRBJ1-6
CASSYVIGRGEETQYF	TGTGCCAGCAGTTATGTCATAGGGCGGGGAGAAGAGACCCAGTACTTC	-	-	TRBV6-5	TRBJ2-5
CASSSASGIGDEQFF	TGTGCCAGCAGTTCGGCTAGCGGGATTGGTGATGAGCAGTTCTTC	-	TRBD2	TRBV7-3	TRBJ2-1
CASSRDFSDQPQHF	TGTGCCAGCAGTAGGGACTTCTCGGATCAGCCCCAGCATTTT	once	-	TRBV6-5	TRBJ1-5
CASSLGADTQYF	TGTGCCAGCAGCCTCGGGGCAGATACGCAGTATTTT	-	-	TRBV7-9	TRBJ2-3
CASSLRPGQGYEQYF	TGTGCCAGCAGCCTCCGTCCGGGACAGGGTTACGAGCAGTACTTC	-	-	TRBV21-1	TRBJ2-7
CASRQGANTGELFF	TGTGCCAGCAGGCAGGGGGCGAACACCGGGGAGCTGTTTTTT	-	TRBD1	TRBV11-3	TRBJ2-2
CASSLTGLPQGGTNQPQHF	TGTGCCAGCAGCTTAACGGGACTTCCTCAGGGCGGAACCAATCAGCCCCAGCATTTT	-	-	TRBV7-8	TRBJ1-5
CASSQTGGNQPQHF	TGTGCCAGTAGTCAAACAGGGGGCAATCAGCCCCAGCATTTT	-	TRBD1	TRBV19	TRBJ1-5
CASSRRDPYNEQFF	TGTGCCAGCAGCAGGCGGGATCCCTACAATGAGCAGTTCTTC	-	-	TRBV14	TRBJ2-1
CARRGGTNEQFF	TGTGCCAGGCGGGGCGGAACCAATGAGCAGTTCTTC	-	-	TRBV2	TRBJ2-1
CAISEIEREDNEQFF	TGTGCCATCAGTGAGATCGAGCGGGAGGACAATGAGCAGTTCTTC	-	TRBD2	TRBV10-3	TRBJ2-1
CASSFPGSGRVAGANVLTF	TGTGCCAGCAGTTTTCCCGGTAGCGGGAGGGTTGCGGGGGCCAACGTCCTGACTTTC	-	TRBD2	TRBV28	TRBJ2-6
CAISVLAVKDNEQFF	TGTGCCATCAGTGTACTAGCGGTAAAGGACAATGAGCAGTTCTTC	once	TRBD2	TRBV10-3	TRBJ2-1
CASMGAYSGNTIYF	TGTGCCAGTATGGGAGCATACTCTGGAAACACCATATATTTT	-	-	TRBV19	TRBJ1-3
CASSGDYSYNEQFF	TGTGCCAGCAGTGGGGACTACTCCTACAATGAGCAGTTCTTC	-	TRBD2	TRBV28	TRBJ2-1
CASPGTPPMGEQFF	TGTGCCAGCCCGGGGACTCCCCCTATGGGTGAGCAGTTCTTC	-	-	TRBV27	TRBJ2-1
CASQPPLTSGTQYF	TGTGCCAGCCAACCTCCTCTTACGTCGGGGACCCAGTACTTC	-	-	TRBV11-2	TRBJ2-5
CASRDREHQETQYF	TGTGCCAGTAGGGACAGGGAGCATCAAGAGACCCAGTACTTC	-	TRBD1	TRBV19	TRBJ2-5
CASSFLISGYGYTF	TGTGCCAGCAGTTTCCTGATCTCCGGCTATGGCTACACCTTC	-	-	TRBV28	TRBJ1-2